The 24 T cell receptor beta chains listed next were all sequenced from one sample in a study of T cell repertoires in cytomegalovirus infection (dated by TCRdb to the late 2010s). Sequenced using an Illumina HiSeq 1500. Using fastp trimming at Q25 and MiXCR clonotype assembly, TCRdb reanalyzed the public sequencing data and kept in-frame beta chains. Each CDR3 protein gets just one entry, which takes the most common genes and DNA from the rows behind it. The sample table records 480,000 or so distinct CDR3 sequences; around 11% of these occur just once. The top ten hold about 9.4% of the sample. Sequencing input: PBMCs. The receptors come from a human donor in good health (CMV status not recorded). Some clones in this sample may be carry-over from other donors' samples.

At least ten counts were recorded for this clonotype. The chain is built from TRBV10-3 and TRBJ1-5; a possible D gene is TRBD1 (5 bases). CDR1 and CDR2 (germline): ENHRY, SYGVKD. Trimming removed 3 bases at V and 0 bases at J, with 9 bases between. This CDR3 comprises 15 residues. This CDR3 reads CAISDLGDSNQPQHF. CDR3 nucleotides: TGTGCCATCAGTGACTTAGGGGATAGCAATCAGCCCCAGCATTTT.

This clonotype has at least ten counts. The rearrangement joins TRBV20-1 to TRBJ1-5, with D possibly being TRBD1 (5 bases). The CDR3 has 14 amino acids. Germline-derived CDR1 and CDR2 are DFQATT and SNEGSKA (reference sequence). V dropped 2 bases and J dropped 8 bases, with 16 bases sitting between them. CDR3 region: CSARPGTSREPQHF. The CDR3 coding sequence is TGCAGTGCTAGACCCGGGACCTCCAGGGAGCCCCAGCATTTT.

This clonotype was recorded a few times. This chain joins TRBV30 and TRBJ2-3; 7 bases agree with TRBD2. The CDR3 covers 16 residues. V shed 2 bases, J shed 6 bases, and the junction held 14 bases outside the gene matches. CDR1 and CDR2 (germline): GTSNPN, SVGIG (reference sequence). CDR3 amino acids: CAWSSSPGGRRDTQYF. CDR3 DNA: TGTGCCTGGAGTTCGAGTCCGGGAGGTCGGAGGGATACGCAGTATTTT.

This clonotype was seen at least ten times. The chain uses TRBV4-1 and TRBJ1-2; D is perhaps TRBD1 (5 bases). The CDR3 sequence is 16 residues long. Trimming cost V 3 bases and J 0 bases, with 14 bases left between them. CDR1 MGHRA and CDR2 YSYEKL come from the germline V gene. CDR3 residues: CASSHHPRDSNYGYTF. In DNA form, the CDR3 reads TGCGCCAGCAGCCACCACCCACGGGACTCTAACTATGGCTACACCTTC.

The V gene is TRBV20-1, the J gene TRBJ2-7; 8 bases are a match to TRBD1. V dropped 5 bases and J dropped 5; count of bases not matched to a gene: 5. The CDR3 covers 12 residues. Germline assignment: CDR1 DFQATT and CDR2 SNEGSKA (reference sequence). The CDR3 region is CSAHRGLNEQYF. The CDR3 region has the DNA TGCAGTGCTCACAGGGGGTTAAACGAGCAGTACTTC.

There are many counts of this clonotype. The gene calls are TRBV7-9 and TRBJ2-1; possible D gene TRBD1, 5 bases. The CDR3 extends over 16 amino acids. Trimming took off 5 bases at V and 2 bases at J, with 16 bases between the two ends. Germline values: CDR1 SEHNR, CDR2 FQNEAQ (reference sequence). The CDR3 nucleotides are TGTGCCAGCAGCCCGGACATACCCCGTCCCTACAATGAGCAGTTCTTC. This sequence encodes CASSPDIPRPYNEQFF.

In its sample, this clonotype was seen a few times. V and J are TRBV6-5 and TRBJ2-5; 9 nucleotides line up with TRBD2. Germline CDR1 and CDR2: MNHEY and SVGAGI. With V trimmed by 6 bases and J by 5 bases, 7 bases remained unmatched. The CDR3 has 14 amino acids. The CDR3 region is CASRPSGNRETQYF. CDR3 in DNA: TGTGCCAGCAGGCCTAGCGGGAATCGGGAGACCCAGTACTTC.

This clonotype was observed many times. The CDR3 nucleotides read TGTGCCAGCATATGGGGGGGGCAGGACACCGGGGAGCTGTTTTTT. It specifies CASIWGGQDTGELFF. V gene TRBV6-6 combines with J gene TRBJ2-2; D is possibly TRBD2 (7 bases). The CDR3 contains 15 residues. CDR1 and CDR2 (germline): MNHNY, SVGAGI (reference sequence). V dropped 7 bases and J dropped 3 bases, with 15 bases sitting between them.

The J gene is TRBJ1-1, the V gene TRBV19; D gene uncertain. The CDR3 has 14 residues. Looked up from germline, CDR1 is LNHDA and CDR2 is SQIVND (reference sequence). V lost 1 base and J lost 0, with 6 bases in between. The CDR3 sequence: CASSIAPVNTEAFF. The DNA for the CDR3 is TGTGCCAGTAGTATAGCTCCGGTGAACACTGAAGCTTTCTTT.

V gene TRBV20-1 combines with J gene TRBJ1-2, with D maybe TRBD1 (6 bases). CDR3 length: 13 residues. Looked up from germline, CDR1 is DFQATT and CDR2 is SNEGSKA (reference sequence). Trimming shortened V by 1 base and J by 8 bases, and 14 bases separated the two germline ends. CDR3 sequence (DNA): TGCAGTGCTAGAGCCGGGGGGCTGAGCGGCTACACCTTC. This encodes CSARAGGLSGYTF.

This clonotype appeared many times. J is TRBJ2-1 and V is TRBV7-8; 9 nucleotides line up with TRBD2. Germline V gives CDR1 SGHVS, CDR2 FQNEAQ. J was trimmed by 6 bases and V by 5 bases; bases with no gene match: 20. This CDR3 contains 19 residues. CDR3 sequence (DNA): TGTGCCAGCAGCCTTGCTCTGGCGGGGGGGCCTATAACGCTCAATGAGCAGTTCTTC. Its protein is CASSLALAGGPITLNEQFF.

This chain uses TRBV29-1 with TRBJ2-3; TRBD1 matches at 9 bases. The CDR3 length is 14 residues. V lost 6 bases and J lost 5; bases outside the gene matches: 9. The germline gives CDR1 SQVTM, CDR2 ANQGSEA. The CDR3 DNA reads as TGCAGCGTCGCCGACAGGGGGGGGATAGATACGCAGTATTTT. Translating gives CSVADRGGIDTQYF.

This clonotype was seen at least ten times. This rearrangement joins TRBV19 to TRBJ2-7; D is ambiguous. Between the trimmed V and J ends, which lost 5 bases and 2 bases, there was a span of 10 bases. Germline assignment: CDR1 LNHDA and CDR2 SQIVND (reference sequence). The CDR3 contains 13 residues. The CDR3 DNA reads as TGTGCCAGTAGTGCAGGCGCTACCTACGAGCAGTACTTC. It yields the protein CASSAGATYEQYF.

This clonotype was detected ten times or more. The V and J genes are TRBV19 and TRBJ2-1; 10 positions agree with TRBD2. CDR3 length: 15 residues. Trimming at V came to 3 bases and at J to 4 bases, leaving 3 bases not matched to a gene. Germline lookup yields CDR1 LNHDA and CDR2 SQIVND (reference sequence). As DNA, the CDR3 is TGTGCCAGTAGTATTATTAGCGGGAGGTACAATGAGCAGTTCTTC. Translation: CASSIISGRYNEQFF.

In this sample, this clonotype turned up many times. The chain's CDR3 is CASSLTAVQTQYF. Here the CDR3 DNA reads TGTGCCAGCAGCTTAACGGCAGTGCAGACCCAGTACTTC. This chain uses TRBV7-6 with TRBJ2-5; D remains unclear. CDR1 and CDR2 from the germline V gene are SGHVS and FNYEAQ. The V end was cut by 2 bases, the J end by 6 bases, with 10 bases between. The CDR3 has 13 amino acids.

The chain recombines TRBV6-5 with TRBJ1-2; D is uncertain. V dropped 3 bases and J dropped 8 bases, with 13 bases sitting between them. The CDR3 loop spans 13 amino acids. The V gene's germline CDR1 is MNHEY and CDR2 SVGAGI. In DNA, the CDR3 is TGTGCCAGCAGTTATGCTCTGTATGCCGGCTACACCTTC. It specifies CASSYALYAGYTF.

In this sample, this clonotype turned up many times. The chain uses TRBV28 and TRBJ1-4, with 9 bases lining up with TRBD1. The length of the CDR3 is 15 residues. Germline V CDR1 and CDR2: MDHEN, SYDVKM. The V segment lost 5 bases and the J segment 7 bases; nucleotides outside the gene matches: 8. CDR3 sequence (DNA): TGTGCCAGCAGTCCATCCGGGACAGGGATTGAAAAACTGTTTTTT. It translates to CASSPSGTGIEKLFF.

On this clonotype itself: At one end, the junction sequence differs from germline, possibly due to a read error. This chain joins TRBV2 and TRBJ2-5; TRBD2 might be the D (5 bases). The CDR3 is 13 residues long. Germline CDR1 SNHLY, CDR2 FYNNEI. In DNA form, the CDR3 reads TGTGCCAGTCGAGCCGGGGAACAAGAGATCCAGTACTTC. Protein: CASRAGEQEIQYF. The variable domain in full, with the rest retrieved from reference TRBV2 and TRBJ2-5, is EPEVTQTPSHQVTQMGQEVILRCVPISNHLYFYWYRQILGQKVEFLVSFYNNEISEKSEIFDDQFSVERPDGSNFTLKIRSTKLEDSAMYFCASRAGEQEIQYFGPGTRLLVL.

This clonotype was recorded at least ten times. This chain joins TRBV6-2 or TRBV6-3 and TRBJ2-1; TRBD2 matches 10 bases. V lost 0 bases, J lost 5 bases, and 10 bases stayed unmatched. Germline V gives CDR1 MNHEY, CDR2 SVGEGT. The CDR3 spans 18 residues. The CDR3 DNA follows: TGTGCCAGCAGTTACTCCTTCAAGCGGGGGGGCCCCAACAATGAGCAGTTCTTC. Its protein product is CASSYSFKRGGPNNEQFF.

This clonotype came up a few times. The chain has TRBV5-1 and TRBJ2-1, with TRBD1 identical over 7 bases. The CDR3 loop spans 14 amino acids. Germline-derived CDR1 and CDR2 are SGHRS and YFSETQ. V was clipped by 0 bases and J by 7 bases; unmatched bases: 4. The CDR3 is CASSLGGTANEQFF. The DNA for the CDR3 is TGCGCCAGCAGCTTGGGAGGGACAGCGAATGAGCAGTTCTTC. The entire variable domain, with the rest obtained from reference TRBV5-1 and TRBJ2-1, is as follows: KAGVTQTPRYLIKTRGQQVTLSCSPISGHRSVSWYQQTPGQGLQFLFEYFSETQRNKGNFPGRFSGRQFSNSRSEMNVSTLELGDSALYLCASSLGGTANEQFFGPGTRLTVL.

This clonotype has ten or more counts. The chain joins TRBV28 to TRBJ2-7; D remains ambiguous. V dropped 10 bases and J dropped 4 bases, with 8 bases sitting between them. CDR3 length: 10 residues. CDR1 and CDR2 (germline): MDHEN, SYDVKM. In DNA, the CDR3 is TGTGCCACCGGGCTTTACGAGCAGTACTTC. This codes for CATGLYEQYF.

This clonotype was observed at least ten times. The chain joins TRBV7-9 to TRBJ2-1; 7 bases are shared with TRBD2. The CDR3 sequence is 16 residues long. Germline assignment: CDR1 SEHNR and CDR2 FQNEAQ (reference sequence). Trimming at V came to 1 base and at J to 0 bases, leaving 3 bases not matched to a gene. The CDR3 DNA is TGTGCCAGCAGCTTAGGCGGGGGACGCTCCTACAATGAGCAGTTCTTC. This gives the protein CASSLGGGRSYNEQFF.

In its sample, this clonotype was seen many times. DNA for the CDR3: TGCAGCGGGACGGTCTCTGGAAACACCATATATTTT. Encoded protein: CSGTVSGNTIYF. V usage is TRBV29-1 and J usage is TRBJ1-3; D is ambiguous. The CDR3 is made up of 12 amino acids. Trimming cost V 7 bases and J 0 bases, with 7 bases left between them. Looked up from germline, CDR1 is SQVTM and CDR2 is ANQGSEA. The entire variable domain, with the rest obtained from reference TRBV29-1 and TRBJ1-3, is as follows: SAVISQKPSRDICQRGTSLTIQCQVDSQVTMMFWYRQQPGQSLTLIATANQGSEATYESGFVIDKFPISRPNLTFSTLTVSNMSPEDSSIYLCSGTVSGNTIYFGEGSWLTVV.

This clonotype was observed at least ten times. CDR3 protein: CASRRTAAKSYEQYF. In DNA form, the CDR3 reads TGTGCCAGCAGAAGGACAGCCGCCAAGTCCTACGAGCAGTACTTC. The chain has TRBV28 and TRBJ2-7, with a tentative D call TRBD1 (6 bases). The V and J ends lost 6 bases and 1 base respectively, with 16 bases between them. The CDR3 contains 15 residues. Looked up from germline, CDR1 is MDHEN and CDR2 is SYDVKM.